Each of the 17 T cell receptor beta chains below was sequenced from the same sample in a study of siplizumab effects on memory and regulatory T cells. Sequenced by immunoSEQ multiplex PCR; TCRdb stores in-frame clones only, minus some. The top ten hold about 0.62% of the sample, which has roughly 100,000 clones, roughly 92% seen once. What was sequenced was Tregs sorted from blood. The receptors were sampled from a human donor in good health.

The J gene is TRBJ2-3, the V gene TRBV11-3; TRBD2 might be the D (5 bases). Germline CDR1 is SGHNT and CDR2 is YENEEA. This CDR3 contains 14 residues. V lost 3 bases and J 2 bases, leaving 9 bases between the germline ends. The CDR3: CASSFGLATDTQYF. CDR3 coding DNA: TGTGCCAGCAGCTTCGGGCTAGCCACAGATACGCAGTATTTT.

The V and J genes are TRBV29-1 and TRBJ2-5; tentative D call: TRBD1 (6 bases). The germline CDR1 and CDR2 sequences are SQVTM and ANQGSEA. The CDR3 covers 13 residues. Trimming took 3 bases from V and 5 from J, leaving 13 bases between them. This chain's CDR3 is CSVDNWQGETQYF. CDR3 nucleotide sequence: TGCAGCGTTGATAATTGGCAGGGGGAGACCCAGTACTTC.

The chain is built from TRBV30 and TRBJ1-2, with 12 bases matching TRBD1. In germline, CDR1 is GTSNPN, CDR2 SVGIG (reference sequence). V lost 1 base to trimming and J lost 8 bases; unmatched junction nucleotides: 5. The CDR3 length is 14 residues. The CDR3 region is CAWSEGQGAGGYTF. The CDR3 nucleotides read TGTGCCTGGAGTGAGGGACAGGGGGCAGGGGGCTACACCTTC.

V usage is TRBV18 and J usage is TRBJ1-3; unclear D gene. Germline CDR1 reads KGHSH; CDR2 reads LQKENI. The V end lost 2 bases, the J end lost 0 bases, and 5 bases lay between the germline ends. There are 14 residues in the CDR3. The CDR3 DNA reads TGTGCCAGCTCACCATCCAGCTCTGGAAACACCATATATTTT. This sequence encodes CASSPSSSGNTIYF.

This chain's CDR3 is CASSFTLDTQYF. Written as DNA, the CDR3 is TGTGCCAGCAGCTTTACTTTGGATACGCAGTATTTT. The V call is TRBV7-9, the J call TRBJ2-3; unclear D gene. V was pared by 3 bases and J by 6 bases, with 7 bases between. The CDR3 covers 12 residues. The germline V gene encodes CDR1 SEHNR and CDR2 FQNEAQ (reference sequence).

As concerns this clone: At one end, the junction sequence differs from germline, possibly due to a read error. This chain connects TRBV7-9 to TRBJ1-2; 10 nucleotides agree with TRBD1. Germline V gives CDR1 SEHNR, CDR2 FQNEAQ (reference sequence). This CDR3 has 11 residues. DNA for the CDR3: TGTGCCAGCAGCCTAACCGGGACAGGGGACTTC. Amino acids: CASSLTGTGDF.

The rearrangement uses TRBV5-1 and TRBJ1-5; 7 nucleotides match TRBD1. Germline V CDR1 and CDR2: SGHRS, YFSETQ. J gave up 6 bases and V 0 bases, and 6 bases lay outside the gene matches. CDR3 length: 15 residues. The CDR3 nucleotides are TGCGCCAGCAGCTTGGGACAGGGTGTCGGTCAGCCCCAGCATTTT. Translation gives CASSLGQGVGQPQHF.

V usage is TRBV5-1 and J usage is TRBJ2-7; 7 bases agree with TRBD1. The V gene's germline CDR1 is SGHRS and CDR2 YFSETQ. V lost 4 bases to trimming and J lost 2 bases; unmatched junction nucleotides: 6. The CDR3 has 14 amino acids. The CDR3 coding sequence is TGCGCCAGCAGCACTTCGGGACAGACCTACGAGCAGTACTTC. Translated, it gives CASSTSGQTYEQYF.

The chain carries TRBV2 and TRBJ1-5; a weak D match, TRBD1 (5 bases). V was pared by 6 bases and J by 2 bases, with 11 bases between. The CDR3 sequence is 14 residues long. Per germline, CDR1 SNHLY and CDR2 FYNNEI. CDR3 region: CASRGEGGNQPQHF. The CDR3 coding sequence is TGTGCCAGCAGGGGGGAAGGGGGCAATCAGCCCCAGCATTTT.

The J gene is TRBJ1-1, the V gene TRBV6-1; D not resolved. CDR1 and CDR2 (germline): MNHNS, SASEGT. CDR3 size: 12 residues. Trimming removed 1 base from V and 6 bases from J, with 6 bases in between. CDR3 sequence reads: CASSEVISEAFF. CDR3 nucleotide sequence: TGTGCCAGCAGTGAAGTAATCTCTGAAGCTTTCTTT.

The chain uses TRBV25-1 and TRBJ2-1; TRBD2 matches at 7 bases. The length of the CDR3 is 13 residues. With V trimmed by 6 bases and J by 5 bases, 4 bases remained unmatched. The germline V gene has CDR1 MGHDK and CDR2 SYGVNS. The CDR3 DNA is TGTGCCAGCAGGTGGGGAGGGGACAATGAGCAGTTCTTC. As protein: CASRWGGDNEQFF.

J is TRBJ1-1 and V is TRBV19; the match to TRBD1 covers 7 bases. Germline V gives CDR1 LNHDA, CDR2 SQIVND (reference sequence). The V gene end was trimmed by 4 bases and the J gene end by 11 bases; junction bases not matched to a gene: 7. The CDR3 runs 12 residues. The CDR3 protein is CASSTPDRVAFF. CDR3 nucleotides: TGTGCCAGTAGTACCCCCGACAGGGTGGCTTTCTTT.

V and J are TRBV27 and TRBJ2-3, with D unclear. Trimming took 2 bases from V and 2 from J, leaving 14 bases between them. Germline CDR1 reads MNHEY; CDR2 reads SMNVEV (reference sequence). This CDR3 region has 16 residues. The CDR3 DNA sequence: TGTGCCAGCAGTTTAGACCCCGACATACCCACAGATACGCAGTATTTT. This sequence encodes CASSLDPDIPTDTQYF.

This clone was recorded a few times. The CDR3 loop is CASSPGQGIFF. In nucleotides, the CDR3 is TGTGCCAGCAGCCCCGGACAGGGTATTTTCTTT. The J gene is TRBJ1-1, the V gene TRBV5-6; 8 bases are shared with TRBD1. The V and J ends lost 4 bases and 13 bases, in that order; junction bases with no gene match: 6. CDR3 size: 11 residues. Germline V lookup: CDR1 SGHDT, CDR2 YYEEEE. The variable domain in full, completed from reference TRBV5-6 and TRBJ1-1, reads DAGVTQSPTHLIKTRGQQVTLRCSPKSGHDTVSWYQQALGQGPQFIFQYYEEEERQRGNFPDRFSGHQFPNYSSELNVNALLLGDSALYLCASSPGQGIFFGQGTRLTVV.

V gene TRBV29-1 combines with J gene TRBJ2-7; D gene ambiguous. This CDR3 contains 11 residues. Trimming cost V 2 bases and J 5 bases, with 7 bases left between them. Germline lookup yields CDR1 SQVTM and CDR2 ANQGSEA. As DNA, the CDR3 is TGCAGCGTTGAACACGGCCACGAGCAGTACTTC. Amino acids: CSVEHGHEQYF.

This chain links TRBV6-5 with TRBJ2-7, with D possibly TRBD1 on 7 matching bases. The V gene lost 6 bases and the J gene lost 7 bases, with 16 bases spanning the gap. Germline V gene sequence: CDR1 MNHEY, CDR2 SVGAGI. The CDR3 is 13 residues long. The CDR3 region is CASRRDRRGEQYF. CDR3 nucleotide sequence: TGTGCCAGCAGGCGGGACAGACGTGGGGAGCAGTACTTC.

This chain connects TRBV7-3 to TRBJ2-6; D gene ambiguous. Trimming removed 1 base at V and 0 bases at J, with 1 base between. This CDR3 is built from 14 residues. CDR1 is SGHTA, CDR2 FQGTGA, per germline. CDR3 residues: CASSLSSGANVLTF. For the CDR3, the DNA is TGTGCCAGCAGCTTAAGCTCTGGGGCCAACGTCCTGACTTTC.